Sequencing of this T cell receptor (beta chain) was carried out in a study of blood T cell repertoires in COVID-19. Study context: COVID-19 samples from acute and convalescent phases originated in the United States, Italy and Spain. Sample material is recorded as cDNA or gDNA derived from T cells, B-cell-depleted T cells, or PBMCs.

The CDR3 contains 15 residues. V lost 0 bases and J 7 bases, leaving 13 bases between the germline ends. CDR1 and CDR2 from the germline V gene are SGHAT and FQNNGV. Per the authors' pipeline: Nucleated cell number was recorded as an estimate derived from reference gene primer amplification. Data came from immunoSEQ multiplex PCR; TCRdb stores just in-frame clones and leaves some out. D and trimming come from the DNA, and the V and J calls and clone size come from that table. The sample has roughly 34,000 clones, about 85% seen once; the top ten hold under 30%. Source material: peripheral blood. This receptor was obtained from a woman older than 75 with active or convalescent COVID-19. The rearrangement joins TRBV11-2 to TRBJ1-3; a weak D match, TRBD1 (6 bases). The CDR3 loop is CASSLDARGYNTIYF. CDR3 sequence (DNA): TGTGCCAGCAGCTTAGATGCCAGGGGATATAACACCATATATTTT.